This TCR beta chain was retrieved from a study of blood T cell repertoires in COVID-19. Overall study: Both acute and convalescent COVID-19 samples were obtained from the United States, Italy and Spain. T cells, B-cell-depleted T cells, or PBMCs supplied cDNA or gDNA.

Per the authors' pipeline: The authors estimated nucleated cell counts from reference gene primer amplification. Sequenced by immunoSEQ multiplex PCR; TCRdb stores in-frame clones only, minus some. From that table come the V and J calls and clone size; the DNA was used to work out D and trimming. Seen here are around 150,000 clones, 65% to 90% observed once, and the top ten hold approximately 8.7%. The CDR3 spans 17 residues. Trimming removed 3 bases from V and 0 bases from J, with 17 bases in between. The germline V gene has CDR1 LNHDA and CDR2 SQIVND (reference sequence). The receptor comes from a woman between 55 and 75 years old with active or convalescent COVID-19. Sequencing used peripheral blood. This chain connects TRBV19 to TRBJ1-2; no firm D call. The CDR3 loop reads CASSIESLRSPNYGYTF. CDR3 DNA: TGTGCCAGTAGTATTGAGAGCTTAAGGAGCCCTAACTATGGCTACACCTTC.